This is a list of T cell receptor beta chains from one sample in a study of T cell clonotyping in hematopoietic cell transplantation. Data came from immunoSEQ multiplex PCR; TCRdb stores just in-frame clones and leaves some out. The sample lists roughly 7,000 clones; approximately 91% were seen once. The sample consisted of PBMCs, taken 30 days after allogeneic stem cell transplant. The receptor set was obtained from a female patient in her 50s who had an allogeneic stem cell transplant from an unrelated donor, so the T cells may come from the graft donor. Some clones in this sample may be carry-over from other donors' samples. CDR3s include the opening cysteine and the closing phenylalanine or tryptophan. D genes are given only for firm matches. Expanded clones get a size class; other rows say once, few or many, or leave the size out.

j_gene: TRBJ1-1; v_gene: TRBV19; d_gene: NA; abundance: NA; CDR3nt: TGTGCCAGTAGCCTGAAAGCCCGGAGGGAAACTTTCTTT; CDR3aa: CASSLKARRETFF
j_gene: TRBJ1-4; v_gene: TRBV4-1; d_gene: NA; abundance: NA; CDR3nt: TGCGCCAGCAGCCAAGAACAGGTTAATGAAAAACTGTTTTTT; CDR3aa: CASSQEQVNEKLFF
j_gene: TRBJ1-2; v_gene: TRBV9; d_gene: NA; abundance: NA; CDR3nt: TGTGCCAGCAGCGTAGGAGGGGGAATCGGCTACACCTTC; CDR3aa: CASSVGGGIGYTF
j_gene: TRBJ1-2; v_gene: TRBV4-1; d_gene: TRBD1; abundance: NA; CDR3nt: TGCGCCAGCAGCCAAGATATGGGGACAGGGGGCGCGGGTGGCTACACCTTC; CDR3aa: CASSQDMGTGGAGGYTF
j_gene: TRBJ1-2; v_gene: TRBV29-1; d_gene: NA; abundance: once; CDR3nt: TGCAGCGTTGAAGGAGAGACTAACTATGGCTACACCTTC; CDR3aa: CSVEGETNYGYTF
j_gene: TRBJ2-4; v_gene: TRBV18; d_gene: NA; abundance: NA; CDR3nt: TGTGCCAGCTCACCACTACCAGCCCAAAACATTCAGTACTTC; CDR3aa: CASSPLPAQNIQYF
j_gene: TRBJ1-4; v_gene: TRBV18; d_gene: TRBD1; abundance: NA; CDR3nt: TGTGCCAGCTCACCACCTGAGGATTGGACAGGGAATGAAAAACTGTTTTTT; CDR3aa: CASSPPEDWTGNEKLFF
j_gene: TRBJ1-4; v_gene: TRBV6-1; d_gene: TRBD1; abundance: NA; CDR3nt: TGTGCCAGCAGAACAGGGGACGCAACTAATGAAAAACTGTTTTTT; CDR3aa: CASRTGDATNEKLFF
j_gene: TRBJ1-4; v_gene: TRBV11-2; d_gene: NA; abundance: once; CDR3nt: TGTGCCAGCAGCTTCCGCATAACTAATGAAAAACTGTTTTTT; CDR3aa: CASSFRITNEKLFF
j_gene: TRBJ2-2; v_gene: TRBV10-3; d_gene: NA; abundance: once; CDR3nt: TGTGCCATCAGGGGTAACACCGGGGAGCTGTTTTTT; CDR3aa: CAIRGNTGELFF
j_gene: TRBJ2-6; v_gene: TRBV6-1; d_gene: NA; abundance: NA; CDR3nt: TGTGCCAGCGAGGACAGCCCCTCTGGGGCCAACATCCTGACTTTC; CDR3aa: CASEDSPSGANILTF
j_gene: TRBJ1-2; v_gene: TRBV5-6; d_gene: NA; abundance: NA; CDR3nt: TGTGCCAGCAGCTTGGCCGGTCGGCAGGGTCGCGGCTACACCTTC; CDR3aa: CASSLAGRQGRGYTF
j_gene: TRBJ1-4; v_gene: TRBV4-3; d_gene: NA; abundance: NA; CDR3nt: TGCGCCAGCAGCCAAGATCGAACAGAAATAACTAATGAAAAACTGTTTTTT; CDR3aa: CASSQDRTEITNEKLFF
j_gene: TRBJ1-2; v_gene: TRBV20-1; d_gene: TRBD1; abundance: NA; CDR3nt: TGCAGTGCTGCAGGGGGGTATGGCTACACCTTC; CDR3aa: CSAAGGYGYTF
j_gene: TRBJ2-3; v_gene: TRBV5-1; d_gene: TRBD2; abundance: NA; CDR3nt: TGCGCCAGCAGCTTAGGACTAGCGGGGGGGCCGGAGGGTACGCAGTATTTT; CDR3aa: CASSLGLAGGPEGTQYF
j_gene: TRBJ2-1; v_gene: TRBV9; d_gene: NA; abundance: NA; CDR3nt: TGTGCCAGCAGCCGGGACTCGGTAGCAATATCCCTCTTCGTTGAGCAGTTCTTC; CDR3aa: CASSRDSVAISLFVEQFF
j_gene: TRBJ2-7; v_gene: TRBV19; d_gene: NA; abundance: NA; CDR3nt: TGTGCCAGTAGTATGACCACTAGCAGCTCCTACGAGCAGTACTTC; CDR3aa: CASSMTTSSSYEQYF
j_gene: TRBJ1-5; v_gene: TRBV7-9; d_gene: TRBD1; abundance: NA; CDR3nt: TGTGCCAGCAGCTGGGACAGAGATAGCAATCAGCCCCAGCATTTT; CDR3aa: CASSWDRDSNQPQHF
j_gene: TRBJ1-2; v_gene: TRBV29-1; d_gene: TRBD1; abundance: NA; CDR3nt: TGCAGCGTTCCAGGACAGGGGACATACTATGGCTACACCTTC; CDR3aa: CSVPGQGTYYGYTF
j_gene: TRBJ2-7; v_gene: TRBV10-3; d_gene: TRBD1; abundance: NA; CDR3nt: TGTGCCATCAGGGGGAGCGGGACAGGGGGCGACGAGCAGTACTTC; CDR3aa: CAIRGSGTGGDEQYF
j_gene: TRBJ2-7; v_gene: TRBV7-9; d_gene: TRBD1; abundance: NA; CDR3nt: TGTGCCAGCAGCTTAGAGGGACAGGGTTCGCACGAGCAGTACTTC; CDR3aa: CASSLEGQGSHEQYF
j_gene: TRBJ2-3; v_gene: TRBV14; d_gene: NA; abundance: NA; CDR3nt: TGTGCCAGCAGCCAATTTGGGGGTTCGAGCACAGATACGCAGTATTTT; CDR3aa: CASSQFGGSSTDTQYF
j_gene: TRBJ2-2; v_gene: TRBV2; d_gene: TRBD2; abundance: once; CDR3nt: TGTGCCAGTATAGCGGGAGAAACCGGGGAGCTGTTTTTT; CDR3aa: CASIAGETGELFF
j_gene: TRBJ2-7; v_gene: TRBV5-6; d_gene: TRBD1; abundance: NA; CDR3nt: TGTGCCAGCAGCTTGGCGGGGACAGGGGGCTACGAGCAGTACTTC; CDR3aa: CASSLAGTGGYEQYF
j_gene: TRBJ1-3; v_gene: TRBV7-6; d_gene: NA; abundance: once; CDR3nt: TGTGCCAGCCGTCAGAGCTCTGGAAACACCATATATTTT; CDR3aa: CASRQSSGNTIYF
j_gene: TRBJ1-2; v_gene: TRBV6-6; d_gene: TRBD1; abundance: NA; CDR3nt: TGTGCCAGGGACAGGGTGAGGAGCTACACCTTC; CDR3aa: CARDRVRSYTF
j_gene: TRBJ1-5; v_gene: TRBV27; d_gene: NA; abundance: few; CDR3nt: TGTGCCAGCAGCCCCAGGGGTGGGAGCAATCAGCCCCAGCATTTT; CDR3aa: CASSPRGGSNQPQHF
j_gene: TRBJ2-3; v_gene: TRBV6-5; d_gene: NA; abundance: NA; CDR3nt: TGTGCCAGCGGGTTCACAGATACGCAGTATTTT; CDR3aa: CASGFTDTQYF
j_gene: TRBJ1-6; v_gene: TRBV25-1; d_gene: NA; abundance: NA; CDR3nt: TGTGCCAGCAGTCCATCCGGTGCTAATTCACCCCTCCACTTT; CDR3aa: CASSPSGANSPLHF
j_gene: TRBJ2-7; v_gene: TRBV5-4; d_gene: NA; abundance: NA; CDR3nt: TGTGCCAGCAGCGTGGACAGTCGCTACGAGCAGTACTTC; CDR3aa: CASSVDSRYEQYF
j_gene: TRBJ2-5; v_gene: TRBV11-2; d_gene: TRBD2; abundance: few; CDR3nt: TGTGCCAGCAGCTTAACAACTAGCGGGGGAGGAGAGACCCAGTACTTC; CDR3aa: CASSLTTSGGGETQYF
j_gene: TRBJ2-2; v_gene: TRBV4-2; d_gene: NA; abundance: NA; CDR3nt: TGTGCCAGCAGCGTTCTGCACAGGAACACCGGGGAGCTGTTTTTT; CDR3aa: CASSVLHRNTGELFF
j_gene: TRBJ1-2; v_gene: TRBV7-2; d_gene: NA; abundance: NA; CDR3nt: TGTGCCAGCAGCTTAGCTCGCGCAGCTACCAACTATGGCTACACCTTC; CDR3aa: CASSLARAATNYGYTF
j_gene: TRBJ1-1; v_gene: TRBV4-1; d_gene: TRBD1; abundance: NA; CDR3nt: TGCGCCAGCAGCCAATTTCCCGGGACAGCAAACACTGAAGCTTTCTTT; CDR3aa: CASSQFPGTANTEAFF
j_gene: TRBJ1-2; v_gene: TRBV11-2; d_gene: NA; abundance: NA; CDR3nt: TGTGCCAGCAGCTTAATAGGGAACTATGGCTACACCTTC; CDR3aa: CASSLIGNYGYTF
j_gene: TRBJ2-4; v_gene: TRBV13; d_gene: NA; abundance: NA; CDR3nt: TGTGCCAGCAGCTTAAGGGCAAGGGGCGGAAACATTCAGTACTTC; CDR3aa: CASSLRARGGNIQYF
j_gene: TRBJ2-3; v_gene: TRBV28; d_gene: TRBD2; abundance: NA; CDR3nt: TGTGCCAGCCGACCTCCGGGGGGGGCTAGCACAGATACGCAGTATTTT; CDR3aa: CASRPPGGASTDTQYF
j_gene: TRBJ2-5; v_gene: TRBV7-2; d_gene: NA; abundance: NA; CDR3nt: TGTGCCAGCAGCTTACTCGGCACGGAAGAGACCCAGTACTTC; CDR3aa: CASSLLGTEETQYF
j_gene: TRBJ2-7; v_gene: TRBV28; d_gene: TRBD1; abundance: few; CDR3nt: TGTGCCTCAGGACAGGGTCCCTACGAGCAGTACTTC; CDR3aa: CASGQGPYEQYF
j_gene: TRBJ2-7; v_gene: TRBV30; d_gene: TRBD2; abundance: NA; CDR3nt: TGTGCCTGGAGTTTTCTAGCGGCCGGATCCTACGAGCAGTACTTC; CDR3aa: CAWSFLAAGSYEQYF
j_gene: TRBJ2-2; v_gene: TRBV10-3; d_gene: TRBD2; abundance: NA; CDR3nt: TGTGCCATCAGGTTGACTAGCGGAGACACCGGGGAGCTGTTTTTT; CDR3aa: CAIRLTSGDTGELFF
j_gene: TRBJ1-5; v_gene: TRBV28; d_gene: TRBD1; abundance: NA; CDR3nt: TGTGCCAGTACCCCTGGGACAGGGCGGAATCAGCCCCAGCATTTT; CDR3aa: CASTPGTGRNQPQHF
j_gene: TRBJ2-3; v_gene: TRBV7-9; d_gene: TRBD2; abundance: NA; CDR3nt: TGTGCCAGCAGCTTAGTCCCGGGACTAGTCCTCAGCACAGATACGCAGTATTTT; CDR3aa: CASSLVPGLVLSTDTQYF
j_gene: TRBJ1-2; v_gene: TRBV6-1; d_gene: NA; abundance: NA; CDR3nt: TGTGCCAGCGAAGCCAGGGGACTACGGGGCTACACCTTC; CDR3aa: CASEARGLRGYTF
j_gene: TRBJ2-1; v_gene: TRBV9; d_gene: TRBD2; abundance: NA; CDR3nt: TGTGCCAGCAGCGTAGAGGCTAGCGGGTGGAACAATGAGCAGTTCTTC; CDR3aa: CASSVEASGWNNEQFF
j_gene: TRBJ2-2; v_gene: TRBV19; d_gene: NA; abundance: NA; CDR3nt: TGTGCCAGTAGTACCGGACAACCGAACACCGGGGAGCTGTTTTTT; CDR3aa: CASSTGQPNTGELFF
j_gene: TRBJ1-4; v_gene: TRBV28; d_gene: TRBD1; abundance: few; CDR3nt: TGTGCCAGCAGTCCGGGGGGACAGCAAAATGAAAAACTGTTTTTT; CDR3aa: CASSPGGQQNEKLFF
j_gene: TRBJ1-3; v_gene: TRBV19; d_gene: NA; abundance: NA; CDR3nt: TGTGCCAGTAGTATAGGGCCAGCCTCGGGAAACACCATATATTTT; CDR3aa: CASSIGPASGNTIYF
j_gene: TRBJ1-1; v_gene: TRBV6-5; d_gene: TRBD1; abundance: NA; CDR3nt: TGTGCCAGCTCTCATCCCCCGACAGGGGGTACTGAAGCTTTCTTT; CDR3aa: CASSHPPTGGTEAFF
j_gene: TRBJ2-2; v_gene: TRBV5-1; d_gene: NA; abundance: NA; CDR3nt: TGCGCCAGCAGCCGGGACTGGGACACCGGGGAGCTGTTTTTT; CDR3aa: CASSRDWDTGELFF